These 6 T cell receptor beta chains were sequenced from one sample in a study of blood T cell repertoires in COVID-19. Some clones are missing from TCRdb's copy, which holds only in-frame ones; the method was immunoSEQ multiplex PCR. The sample holds a few hundred thousand clones, approximately 81% seen once. The specimen was peripheral blood. These receptors came from a woman between 18 and 29 years old with acute or convalescent COVID-19.

This CDR3 reads CASSWGLAGQETQYF. The CDR3 coding sequence is TGTGCCAGCAGCTGGGGACTAGCGGGGCAAGAGACCCAGTACTTC. This chain uses TRBV11-2 with TRBJ2-5; 13 bases line up with TRBD2. This CDR3 has 15 residues. The germline V gene encodes CDR1 SGHAT and CDR2 FQNNGV. The V gene end was trimmed by 4 bases and the J gene end by 2 bases; junction bases not matched to a gene: 1.

This clone came up a few times. The chain carries TRBV6-5 and TRBJ1-1; 12 nucleotides align to TRBD1. Germline-derived CDR1 and CDR2 are MNHEY and SVGAGI. The CDR3 is 16 residues long. Germline trimming cut 0 bases from V and 6 bases from J; bases unmatched to any gene: 5. The DNA of the CDR3 is TGTGCCAGCAGTTACTCGGGACAGGGGGCGCGGCCTGAAGCTTTCTTT. This encodes CASSYSGQGARPEAFF.

This chain connects TRBV10-2 to TRBJ1-2, with TRBD1 matching over 9 bases. V dropped 0 bases and J dropped 8; count of bases not matched to a gene: 13. CDR1 WSHSY and CDR2 SAAADI come from the germline V gene. The CDR3 has 17 residues. CDR3: CASSESSLVQGAKGYTF. CDR3 coding DNA: TGCGCCAGCAGTGAGTCGAGTCTGGTACAGGGGGCGAAAGGCTACACCTTC.

The chain uses TRBV28 and TRBJ1-3, with 9 bases matching TRBD1. CDR1 and CDR2 (germline): MDHEN, SYDVKM. CDR3 size: 17 residues. The V gene end was trimmed by 6 bases and the J gene end by 1 base; junction bases not matched to a gene: 10. In nucleotides, the CDR3 is TGTGCCAGCAGATCTAACAGGGGGCTTAGATCTGGAAACACCATATATTTT. Translated: CASRSNRGLRSGNTIYF.

The chain joins TRBV28 to TRBJ2-5; no definite D call. Germline values: CDR1 MDHEN, CDR2 SYDVKM. Trimming stripped 5 bases from V and 4 bases from J, with 11 bases between. This CDR3 spans 13 amino acids. The CDR3 sequence is CASSTPPGETQYF. CDR3 DNA sequence: TGTGCCAGCAGTACTCCACCGGGAGAGACCCAGTACTTC.

The chain combines TRBV6-5 with TRBJ2-1; 11 nucleotides match TRBD2. The CDR3 covers 13 residues. The germline CDR1 and CDR2 sequences are MNHEY and SVGAGI. Trimming cost V 6 bases and J 12 bases; bases outside gene matches: 7. CDR3 sequence (DNA): TGTGCCAGCAGGCCTCTAGCGGGAGGCGGGCAGTTCTTC. Residues: CASRPLAGGGQFF.